The source of this T cell receptor (beta chain) is a study of lymphopenia after photon versus proton radiotherapy. Study-level results: After lymphocyte nadir, photon-treated repertoires showed oligoclonal expansion, especially CD8+ Temra. In patients who died, overall survival fell as post-nadir TCR diversity dropped more.

Germline loops: CDR1 LNHNV, CDR2 YYDKDF (reference sequence). V was shortened by 0 bases and J by 3 bases, with 5 bases between the two germline ends. The CDR3 sequence is 13 residues long. As for this clone: No antigen is known for it.

The assay was immunoSEQ multiplex PCR, and TCRdb's table has in-frame clones only and misses some. This repertoire shows approximately 50,000 clones, around 82% found once; its top ten account for 29%. This sequence was found in a man aged 50 to 60 with gastric cancer. The specimen comprised peripheral blood, sampled from a patient treated with photon-based radiotherapy. The V gene is TRBV15, the J gene TRBJ1-2; D call uncertain. CDR3 sequence (DNA): TGTGCCACCAGCAGAGAGGGAGACTATGGCTACACCTTC. It translates to CATSREGDYGYTF.